The rows below give T cell receptor beta chains drawn from one sample of a study of blood T cell repertoires in COVID-19. Assay used: immunoSEQ multiplex PCR; TCRdb lists only in-frame clones, some missing. Of about 76,000 clones in the sample, around 91% were seen once. The sequenced sample was peripheral blood. The receptors come from a human donor in a cohort sampled during active COVID-19. The CDR3 runs from the conserved cysteine through the conserved F or W. D genes are given only for firm matches. For some rows the clone size is stated as once, few or many, or as a class when expanded; others skip it.

V	J	size	D	CDR3	DNA
TRBV9	TRBJ2-1	.	TRBD2	CASSVESGLAGYNEQFF	TGTGCCAGCAGCGTAGAGTCGGGACTAGCGGGATACAATGAGCAGTTCTTC
TRBV6-1	TRBJ1-6	.	TRBD1	CASSEGRTGGKNNSPLHF	TGTGCCAGCAGTGAAGGCCGGACAGGGGGAAAGAATAATTCACCCCTCCACTTT
TRBV7-9	TRBJ2-5	.	.	CASSLRQAQETQYF	TGTGCCAGCAGCCTTCGACAGGCCCAAGAGACCCAGTACTTC
TRBV30	TRBJ2-2	.	TRBD1	CAWDASRTGPNTGELFF	TGTGCCTGGGACGCCTCTAGGACAGGGCCGAACACCGGGGAGCTGTTTTTT
TRBV2	TRBJ2-5	.	TRBD2	CASSPSGGQETQYF	TGTGCCAGCAGTCCTAGCGGGGGGCAAGAGACCCAGTACTTC
TRBV7-2	TRBJ2-1	.	TRBD2	CASSLAGGGPYNEQFF	TGTGCCAGCAGCTTAGCGGGCGGGGGACCTTACAATGAGCAGTTCTTC
TRBV12-5	TRBJ1-6	.	.	CASGLVLNSPLHF	TGTGCTAGTGGTTTGGTACTTAATTCACCCCTCCACTTT
TRBV10-3	TRBJ1-2	.	TRBD1	CAITPGQAKNYGYTF	TGTGCCATCACCCCCGGACAGGCAAAAAATTATGGCTACACCTTC
TRBV5-1	TRBJ2-1	.	TRBD2	CASSPVATGGQYNEQFF	TGCGCCAGCAGCCCAGTAGCTACGGGGGGGCAGTACAATGAGCAGTTCTTC
TRBV19	TRBJ1-2	.	TRBD1	CASRLGTGSYGYTF	TGTGCCAGTAGATTAGGGACAGGATCTTATGGCTACACCTTC
TRBV15	TRBJ1-5	.	.	CATSRVVDQPQHF	TGTGCCACCAGCAGAGTAGTCGATCAGCCCCAGCATTTT
TRBV10-3	TRBJ2-1	.	.	CAISDVGVSYNEQFF	TGTGCCATCAGTGACGTAGGGGTTTCCTACAATGAGCAGTTCTTC
TRBV2	TRBJ1-2	.	TRBD1	CASSEAEGQGGGYTF	TGTGCCAGCAGTGAAGCTGAGGGACAGGGTGGGGGCTACACCTTC
TRBV5-4	TRBJ2-5	.	TRBD1	CASRAGTGGAGETQYF	TGTGCCAGCAGAGCCGGGACAGGGGGCGCGGGAGAGACCCAGTACTTC
TRBV3-1/TRBV3-2	TRBJ1-5	.	TRBD1	CASSHSSLGQGNQPQHF	TGTGCCAGCAGCCATTCTAGCCTCGGACAGGGCAATCAGCCCCAGCATTTT
TRBV5-8	TRBJ2-7	.	TRBD1	CASSLGQGFYEQYF	TGTGCCAGCAGCTTGGGACAGGGGTTCTACGAGCAGTACTTC
TRBV9	TRBJ2-3	.	TRBD2	CASSVASGGTDTQYF	TGTGCCAGCAGCGTAGCTAGCGGGGGCACAGATACGCAGTATTTT
TRBV7-8	TRBJ2-6	.	.	CASSETRDSGANVLTF	TGTGCCAGCAGCGAAACCAGGGATTCTGGGGCCAACGTCCTGACTTTC
TRBV6-2/TRBV6-3	TRBJ2-3	.	.	CASSSGQTDTQYF	TGTGCCAGCAGTTCAGGACAGACAGATACGCAGTATTTT
TRBV15	TRBJ1-2	.	.	CATSRAGGNGYTF	TGTGCCACCAGCAGAGCGGGGGGTAATGGCTACACCTTC
TRBV16	TRBJ1-5	.	TRBD1	CASSQSMRQGVSNQPQHF	TGTGCCAGCAGCCAATCGATGAGACAGGGGGTTTCTAATCAGCCCCAGCATTTT
TRBV18	TRBJ2-6	few	.	CASSPPGQPSGANVLTF	TGTGCCAGCTCACCACCTGGACAGCCCTCTGGGGCCAACGTCCTGACTTTC